One T cell receptor (beta chain) is described in this entry. The antigen remains unidentified. The entry originates in a study of shared clonotypes between healthy human individuals. Overall study findings and caveats: Of the naive CD4 clonotypes, around 4.7% were shared across a handful of donors.

Deep was the level used in running the assay. The method was immunoSEQ multiplex PCR; TCRdb's version includes in-frame clones alone and lacks a portion of them. The sample comprises more than 850,000 clones, around 78% of which are singletons, and about 0.52% rests with the top ten. J lost 5 bases, V lost 5 bases, and 4 bases had no gene match. This CDR3 comprises 14 residues. Germline assignment: CDR1 LNHDA and CDR2 SQIVND (reference sequence). Adult Caucasians living in Nashville, Tennessee made up all of the donors. Into CD45RA+ naive and CD45RA-negative memory subsets, the CD4+ cells were split. Source material: memory CD4+ T cells from PBMCs. As to subset: CD45RA-negative fraction. This chain joins TRBV19 and TRBJ2-5; TRBD2 matches 11 bases. The receptor was isolated from a young man in good health. Some clones in this sample may be carry-over from other donors' samples. The CDR3 nucleotides are TGTGCCAGTAGTTCACTAGCGGGAGACGAGACCCAGTACTTC. Its translation is CASSSLAGDETQYF.